This T cell receptor beta chain was profiled in a study of blood T cell repertoires in COVID-19 (TCRdb year 2020). In terms of the full investigation: The collaborator samples originated in the United States, Italy and Spain and spanned the acute and convalescent phases of COVID-19. Sample metadata almost always included a de-identified subject ID, COVID-19 status, age in years and sex. A freely available public database, intended as a resource for researchers studying the immune response to SARS-CoV-2, is where the repertoires were released. The dataset comprised deeply sampled blood TCRbeta repertoires from subjects exposed to, actively infected with, or recovered from COVID-19. Where available, HLA class I and class II types were taken from metadata supplied by the sample provider and were not determined by assay-based typing. The prospective study material was composed of cDNA or gDNA derived from T cells, B-cell-depleted T cells, or PBMCs. The samples were drawn from two sources: the first 160 participants of the ongoing ImmuneRACE study, and 1,200 or so subjects contributed by 6 global collaborators. Study-level results and caveats: Clinical and demographic metadata were provided uncurated, with the amount varying by source and participant.

In the prospective study, participants were 18 to 89 years old, resided in approximately 22 geographic areas of the United States, and were enrolled through a virtual design. Cohort assignment in the prospective study relied on participant-reported clinical history from a screening survey and a study questionnaire. ImmuneRACE Cohort 3 recovered participants were defined by two consecutive negative NP/OP PCR tests, healthcare professional clearance, or symptom resolution. In the prospective study, mobile phlebotomists collected whole blood, serum and a nasopharyngeal or oropharyngeal swab from each participant. Participants in the prospective study had the option to provide additional blood draws and questionnaires over an approximately 2-month period. Before DNA extraction, blood samples from the prospective study were shipped at room temperature or frozen. Details on this clone: Its antigen target is currently unknown. The record has no base qualities; no much larger clone is one base away.

TCRbeta CDR3 regions were amplified from genomic DNA using the immunoSEQ Assay, a bias-controlled multiplex PCR. The original pipeline was this. Within the assay, amplification of reference gene primers was used to estimate how many nucleated cells each sample contained. To quantify the absolute abundance of each unique TCRbeta CDR3 rearrangement, sequence reads were collapsed and filtered. Productive Simpson clonality was computed per sample as the square root of Simpson's diversity index over productive rearrangements. TCRdb provides this immuneACCESS table in a form limited to in-frame rearrangements. Some clones are lacking; in checked studies, under half of them reflect an unresolved V gene, and why the rest are absent is not known. V, J and clone size derive from that table, while D and trimming were established from the DNA sequence. Within this sample are about 270,000 clones, with approximately 90% of them counted one time only. The ten largest clones capture 2.5% to 3.5% of the sample.

The origin of this receptor is a woman in her forties or fifties who had recovered from COVID-19. The sequenced sample consisted of PBMCs or T cells enriched from blood (not recorded which).

CDR3 protein: CASSEDTEAFF. DNA sequence: TGTGCCAGCAGTGAGGACACTGAAGCTTTCTTT. The chain uses TRBV28 and TRBJ1-1; too little of a D gene remains to name it. Trimming removed 5 bases from V and 3 bases from J, leaving 4 bases between the germline ends. The CDR3 holds 11 amino acids from the cysteine to the phenylalanine. Only CDR3 DNA remains: 33 bases, in frame from the first base. As encoded in the germline V gene, CDR1 is MDHEN while CDR2 is SYDVKM.